The source of this T cell receptor beta chain is a study of CD8 T cells in Susac syndrome (dated by TCRdb to about 2019). For the wider study: Whether CD8+ T cell activation and differentiation in Susac syndrome was antigen driven was tested using repertoire sequencing. CD8+ T cell repertoire clonality was compared between some 12 healthy donors, approximately 14 Susac syndrome patients and roughly 15 multiple sclerosis patients. The study at large found these results: The number of individuals in the TCR sequencing and HLA analysis was acknowledged as relatively small.

As to this clonotype: Its specific antigen is unknown. No per-base quality is available; no much larger clone lies one base away.

V has 4 bases trimmed and J has 1 base trimmed; junction bases matching no gene number 5. Sequences LGHNA (CDR1) and YNFKEQ (CDR2) are obtained from the germline V gene. The CDR3 contains 15 residues, cysteine and phenylalanine counted. The retained sequence is limited to the CDR3, 45 bases, with the frame set at the first base. RNA was extracted with the RNeasy kit and roughly 0.45 to 1 ug was reverse transcribed using random hexamers. The immunoSEQ multiplex PCR assay, covering 54 Vbeta and 13 Jbeta segments, was used to amplify TCR beta CDR3 regions. PCR amplification bias was corrected by using a synthetic template baseline for primer optimization and computational correction. Under the source paper's analysis protocol: Reads were annotated to V, D and J genes per IMGT and analyzed with immunoSEQ Analyzer, keeping only productive sequences. Clonality was computed as one minus Shannon entropy normalized by log2 of the number of productive unique sequences. For each patient and control, public and private clones were evaluated within the 100 most prevalent clones. Clones were defined as Susac-specific if absent from the healthy and MS cohorts, from 1052 published viral clones and from other ImmuneACCESS disease sequences. TCRdb reprocessing: public reads trimmed at Q25 with fastp, clones called with MiXCR, in-frame beta chains kept. Rows matching on CDR3 protein sequence are summarized as one entry with the most common DNA and genes. It is TCRdb's table, rather than the study itself, that gives the V and J calls and clone size. The sample data list 400,000 to 550,000 distinct CDR3 sequences, and more than 80% of these were observed just once. Approximately 0.12% of the sample belongs to the ten largest clones.

High-throughput TCR beta sequencing profiled peripheral blood CD8+ and CD4+ T cells from healthy donors, Susac syndrome patients and multiple sclerosis patients. Multiple sclerosis controls were treatment-naive patients with stable or active relapsing-remitting disease fulfilling revised McDonald criteria. Bulk CD8+ and CD4+ T cells were purified by magnetic negative isolation, whereas CD8+ TEMRA cells were enriched by FACS. Blood was drawn into EDTA tubes, processed within 24 hours, and PBMCs were isolated by density gradient centrifugation. PBMCs intended for TCR sequencing were cryopreserved in liquid nitrogen and were subsequently thawed in a 37 degrees C water bath. The sorted or isolated CD4+, CD8+ and CD8+ TEMRA cells reached a purity of at least 90%.

Sequenced: CD8+ T cells from PBMCs. In this chain, TRBV4-2 is recombined with TRBJ2-7; a stretch of 9 junction bases matches TRBD1. This receptor was identified in a human donor with multiple sclerosis. The CDR3: CASSPGQGGSYEQYF. DNA sequence: TGTGCCAGCAGCCCGGGACAGGGTGGATCCTACGAGCAGTACTTC.